Shown below are 15 T cell receptor beta chains from a single sample sequenced in a study of T cells expressing NK-cell markers. Using the 5' RACE reads, TCRdb records one entry per CDR3 protein without DNA. The repertoire shows 500,000 to 600,000 distinct CDR3 sequences; the top ten hold under 4.5%. Material: blood T cells: a sorted CD56 or NKG2C T cell subset, CD4+ or CD8+ T cells, or bulk PBMC T cells (not recorded which). The receptor source for this set is a man in his late teens or twenties in good health.

The J gene is TRBJ1-2, the V gene TRBV15; TCRdb outputs TRBD1, but without DNA this stays unchecked. The germline V gene encodes CDR1 LNHNV and CDR2 YYDKDF (reference sequence). The CDR3 runs to 17 residues. CDR3 residues: CATSRATGMTGGNGYTF.

The chain carries TRBV12-3 or TRBV12-4 and TRBJ2-3; TCRdb's assignment of TRBD2 cannot be checked, as there is no DNA. The CDR3 length is 19 residues. The CDR3 is CASRPDLAGGFIFTDTQYF.

This rearrangement joins TRBV4-3 to TRBJ2-1; TCRdb returns TRBD1, unconfirmable since there is no DNA. The CDR3 length is 14 residues. The germline gives CDR1 LGHNA, CDR2 YSLEER. The CDR3 loop is CASSTGTAINEQFF.

This chain links TRBV5-6 with TRBJ2-5; lacking DNA, the TRBD2 call made by TCRdb goes unchecked. CDR1 and CDR2 (germline): SGHDT, YYEEEE. CDR3 length: 19 amino acids. CDR3 sequence reads: CASSLILAGGPETVWTQYF. Together with reference TRBV5-6 and TRBJ2-5, the CDR3 gives the full variable domain: DAGVTQSPTHLIKTRGQQVTLRCSPKSGHDTVSWYQQALGQGPQFIFQYYEEEERQRGNFPDRFSGHQFPNYSSELNVNALLLGDSALYLCASSLILAGGPETVWTQYFGPGTRLLVL.

The chain links TRBV20-1 to TRBJ2-7; the TRBD1 assignment by TCRdb is unverifiable without DNA. The germline V gene encodes CDR1 DFQATT and CDR2 SNEGSKA (reference sequence). The CDR3 contains 16 residues. The CDR3: CSAIPTARDRGYEQYF.

The gene calls are TRBV4-1 and TRBJ2-2; the TRBD2 assignment by TCRdb is unverifiable without DNA. In germline, CDR1 is MGHRA, CDR2 YSYEKL. The CDR3 is 18 amino acids. The CDR3 protein is CASSHLGLAGQNTGELFF.

The chain employs TRBV6-1 and TRBJ2-4; TCRdb designates TRBD2, a call that cannot be tested without DNA. CDR1 and CDR2 from the germline V gene are MNHNS and SASEGT. The CDR3 length is 17 residues. This CDR3 reads CASDPGLAGVSKNIQYF.

The J gene is TRBJ1-1, the V gene TRBV20-1; TCRdb's assignment of TRBD1 cannot be checked, as there is no DNA. CDR3 length equals 16 residues. Looked up from germline, CDR1 is DFQATT and CDR2 is SNEGSKA (reference sequence). The CDR3 here is CSARGLGKRGNTEAFF.

This chain uses TRBV4-3 with TRBJ2-5; the TCRdb call, TRBD2, lacks DNA for checking. The V gene's germline CDR1 is LGHNA and CDR2 YSLEER. This CDR3 has 14 residues. The CDR3 protein is CASSQGLYLETQYF.

The chain combines TRBV11-2 with TRBJ2-2; no DNA is available, so the TRBD1 call from TCRdb remains unchecked. This CDR3 contains 15 residues. Germline CDR1 is SGHAT and CDR2 is FQNNGV. CDR3: CASSLGDRATGELFF.

V gene TRBV7-2 combines with J gene TRBJ2-1; TCRdb reports TRBD1, a call that lacks DNA to check it against. Germline CDR1 reads SGHTA; CDR2 reads FQGNSA. The CDR3 loop spans 15 amino acids. CDR3 sequence reads: CASSSTFGGYNEQFF.

CDR3 amino acids: CSVDAGGHNEQFF. The V and J genes are TRBV29-1 and TRBJ2-1; the TCRdb D gene call, TRBD1, has no DNA to confirm it. This CDR3 is built from 13 residues. The germline V gene has CDR1 SQVTM and CDR2 ANQGSEA.

The chain uses TRBV7-9 and TRBJ2-1; no DNA is available, so the TRBD2 call from TCRdb remains unchecked. The CDR3 spans 17 residues. CDR1 and CDR2 (germline): SEHNR, FQNEAQ (reference sequence). The CDR3 sequence is CASSLATSGSIYNEQFF.

The CDR3 loop reads CASSLETVMNTEAFF. The rearrangement joins TRBV7-9 to TRBJ1-1; TCRdb returns TRBD1, unconfirmable since there is no DNA. The CDR3 runs 15 residues. Germline CDR1 reads SEHNR; CDR2 reads FQNEAQ (reference sequence).

The rearrangement links TRBV5-1 to TRBJ2-5; the D call of TRBD1 rests on TCRdb alone, since no DNA is present to check it. This CDR3 comprises 11 residues. Germline CDR1 is SGHRS and CDR2 is YFSETQ. The CDR3 reads CASSSPGHKYF.